These 10 T cell receptor beta chains share one sample of origin, sequenced in a study of T cell responses to AZD1222 COVID-19 vaccine. The method was immunoSEQ multiplex PCR; TCRdb's version includes in-frame clones alone and lacks a portion of them. The sample carries roughly 72,000 clones, roughly 85% recorded once. The starting material was peripheral blood, obtained on day 0 of AZD1222 vaccination. The source of these receptors is an adult in good health.

The chain has TRBV20-1 and TRBJ1-1; no firm D call. The V and J ends lost 3 bases and 4 bases respectively, with 9 bases between them. The CDR3 spans 12 residues. Germline values: CDR1 DFQATT, CDR2 SNEGSKA (reference sequence). CDR3 sequence (DNA): TGCAGTGCTAGTCCCGGGTTCACTGAAGCTTTCTTT. Translated: CSASPGFTEAFF.

This chain links TRBV6-1 with TRBJ2-2, with 7 bases identical to TRBD2. This CDR3 comprises 17 residues. In germline, CDR1 is MNHNS, CDR2 SASEGT. J was trimmed by 5 bases and V by 4 bases; bases with no gene match: 13. CDR3 in amino acids: CASSGTRGGLVTGELFF. The CDR3 DNA reads TGTGCCAGCAGTGGGACCCGGGGAGGGTTAGTTACCGGGGAGCTGTTTTTT.

The rearrangement joins TRBV5-4 to TRBJ2-5, with TRBD1 identical over 7 bases. The trim removed 4 bases at V and 5 bases at J, leaving 8 bases unmatched. This CDR3 region has 14 residues. Germline V lookup: CDR1 SGHNT, CDR2 YYREEE (reference sequence). The chain's CDR3 is CASSRQGSVETQYF. For the CDR3, the DNA is TGTGCCAGCAGCCGACAGGGATCAGTGGAGACCCAGTACTTC.

The V gene is TRBV11-3, the J gene TRBJ1-1; TRBD1 is a possible D gene (5 bases). V was cut by 5 bases and J by 1 base, with 8 bases left in between. There are 13 residues in the CDR3. CDR1 and CDR2 (germline): SGHNT, YENEEA. CDR3 in DNA: TGTGCCAGCAGCCCCGGACAGAACACTGAAGCTTTCTTT. Protein: CASSPGQNTEAFF. The whole variable domain, remainder taken from reference TRBV11-3 and TRBJ1-1, is EAGVVQSPRYKIIEKKQPVAFWCNPISGHNTLYWYLQNLGQGPELLIRYENEEAVDDSQLPKDRFSAERLKGVDSTLKIQPAELGDSAVYLCASSPGQNTEAFFGQGTRLTVV.

DNA of the CDR3: TGTGCCAGTAGTACCCGCCGACAGGGGGCCGGGGAAAAACTGTTTTTT. Its translation: CASSTRRQGAGEKLFF. The chain carries TRBV19 and TRBJ1-4, with 10 bases matching TRBD1. V lost 4 bases to trimming and J lost 8 bases; unmatched junction nucleotides: 10. Germline V gene lookup returns CDR1 LNHDA and CDR2 SQIVND (reference sequence). This CDR3 has 16 amino acids.

The chain recombines TRBV5-4 with TRBJ2-1; 11 bases are a match to TRBD1. V lost 4 bases to trimming and J lost 5 bases; unmatched junction nucleotides: 5. Germline loops: CDR1 SGHNT, CDR2 YYREEE (reference sequence). The CDR3 extends over 15 amino acids. CDR3: CASSPRDRGDNEQFF. Here the CDR3 DNA reads TGTGCCAGCAGCCCCCGGGACAGGGGGGACAATGAGCAGTTCTTC.

The gene calls are TRBV9 and TRBJ1-2, with D tentatively TRBD1 (6 bases). This CDR3 is 15 amino acids long. The ends were cut back, 0 bases at V and 10 bases at J, with 19 bases in the middle. CDR1 and CDR2 (germline): SGDLS, YYNGEE. CDR3 DNA: TGTGCCAGCAGCGTAGCTACTATCGGACAGAGTGACTACACCTTC. It is translated as CASSVATIGQSDYTF.

The genes are TRBV20-1 and TRBJ2-7, with 8 bases identical to TRBD2. J gave up 5 bases and V 3 bases, and 6 bases lay outside the gene matches. Germline V gene sequence: CDR1 DFQATT, CDR2 SNEGSKA (reference sequence). This CDR3 comprises 13 residues. The CDR3 sequence: CSASGTSPHEQYF. The CDR3 coding sequence is TGCAGTGCTAGTGGGACTAGTCCCCACGAGCAGTACTTC.

The chain is built from TRBV6-5 and TRBJ2-1; D remains unclear. Germline V gene sequence: CDR1 MNHEY, CDR2 SVGAGI. Trimming removed 6 bases at V and 5 bases at J, with 5 bases between. CDR3 length equals 11 residues. The CDR3 bases are TGTGCCAGCAGCCTAAACAATGAGCAGTTCTTC. It yields the protein CASSLNNEQFF.

The chain couples TRBV6-5 to TRBJ2-1; TRBD2 agrees at 14 bases. V dropped 6 bases and J dropped 7; count of bases not matched to a gene: 5. Germline assignment: CDR1 MNHEY and CDR2 SVGAGI. The CDR3 extends over 15 amino acids. The CDR3 sequence: CASRAGTSGGNEQFF. CDR3 sequence (DNA): TGTGCCAGCAGGGCCGGGACTAGCGGGGGTAATGAGCAGTTCTTC.